The TCR beta chain described here comes from a study of vaccination and CD4 T cells after COVID-19. In the study overall: Samples were taken after vaccination, a median of roughly 70 days after dose two, with a range of 14 to 241. Study-level points and caveats: Median SARS-CoV-2-reactive clonotype numbers went up from approximately 23 to 38, but not significantly.

Sequenced with the Oncomine TCR Beta short-read assay was DNA taken from cultured CD4+ T cells. TCRdb used MiXCR to reprocess the PCR reads, holding one entry per CDR3 protein. The table shows some 9,000 distinct CDR3 sequences, with around half occurring only once. The treatment denotes: roughly 10-day PBMC culture with coronavirus spike peptide pools or control peptides (ViraFEST assay). Samples of CD4+ T cells were obtained from the unexposed donor before the COVID-19 pandemic (2011-2018). ViraFEST expanded antigen-specific T cells with peptide pools, then sequenced TCRs. Alongside 7.5 to 10 IU/ml IL-2 and 10 ug/ml peptide pools, PBMCs were cultured at a few million per well. A remark on this clonotype: The antigen remains undetermined.

The CDR3 consists of 14 residues. Trimming shortened V by 3 bases and J by 0 bases, and 8 bases separated the two germline ends. Germline CDR1 reads LNHDA; CDR2 reads SQIVND (reference sequence). The chain recombines TRBV19 with TRBJ1-1; D is undetermined. This clonotype was sampled from a human donor in good health. Sequences were obtained from CD4+ T cells from blood, cultured in vitro. The CDR3 region is CASSISTMNTEAFF. The CDR3 coding sequence is TGTGCCAGTAGTATTTCCACCATGAACACTGAAGCTTTCTTT.